Listed below are T cell receptor beta chains from one sample, sequenced in a study of Tregs in tolerant kidney transplant recipients. Repertoires were generated with immunoSEQ multiplex PCR, while TCRdb's copy carries only in-frame clones and drops some. The table shows about 56,000 clones, with 80% to 90% occurring only once. The sample was CD4+ T cells from blood. The receptor source for this set is a human donor in good health. The CDR3 runs from the conserved cysteine through the conserved F or W. D genes are given only for firm matches. The size of a clone is reported for some rows only, either as once, few or many, or as a class for expanded clones.

>NA|TRBV11-1|TRBJ2-7|TRBD1
TGTGCCAGCAGCTTAGCGCTCGACAGGGTAAAGCCCTACGAGCAGTACTTC
CASSLALDRVKPYEQYF
>NA|TRBV10-3|TRBJ1-2|NA
TGTGCCATCAGAGGGACGGAAGTTTATGGCTACACCTTC
CAIRGTEVYGYTF
>once|TRBV30|TRBJ1-1|NA
TGTGCCTGGAGTGTAACACGGGTCACTGAAGCTTTCTTT
CAWSVTRVTEAFF
>NA|TRBV19|TRBJ1-2|NA
TGTGCCAGTAGTATAGCGGCAGCCACTAACTATGGCTACACCTTC
CASSIAAATNYGYTF
>NA|TRBV12-5|TRBJ2-7|NA
TGTGCTAGTGGTTCGGGTACAGGGCAGTACTTC
CASGSGTGQYF
>NA|TRBV6-5|TRBJ1-2|NA
TGTGCCAGCAGTTACTCGAGACCGGGACGGGACGGCTACACCTTC
CASSYSRPGRDGYTF
>few|TRBV5-1|TRBJ2-1|TRBD1
TGCGCCAGCAGCTTGGGCGGGACAGGGTTGAATGAGCAGTTCTTC
CASSLGGTGLNEQFF
>NA|TRBV11-3|TRBJ2-5|NA
TGTGCCAGCAGCTTAGAATGGGGCGGTGGATCCTACCAAGAGACCCAGTACTTC
CASSLEWGGGSYQETQYF
>NA|TRBV11-3|TRBJ2-2|TRBD2
TGTGCCAGCGCGGGGGAATGGGCGGGGCGGACCGGGGAGCTGTTTTTT
CASAGEWAGRTGELFF
>NA|TRBV30|TRBJ1-5|TRBD1
TGTGCCTGGAGCAGACAGGGTAATCAGCCCCAGCATTTT
CAWSRQGNQPQHF
>once|TRBV18|TRBJ1-4|NA
TGTGCCAGCACTACAGGGTATGGTGAAAAACTGTTTTTT
CASTTGYGEKLFF
>NA|TRBV7-9|TRBJ1-4|TRBD1
TGTGCCAGCAGCTTAGCGTCTGACAGGGAAAGTGAAAAACTGTTTTTT
CASSLASDRESEKLFF
>NA|TRBV4-1|TRBJ2-1|NA
TGCGCCAGCAGCCATGGAGCAGGGGATAGGAGTGAGCAGTTCTTC
CASSHGAGDRSEQFF
>once|TRBV19|TRBJ2-1|NA
TGTGCCAGTAGTATCGGGCGGAGAAATGAGCAGTTCTTC
CASSIGRRNEQFF
>NA|TRBV4-1|TRBJ2-2|TRBD1
TGCGCCAGCAGCCAAGATAGGGACAGGGCGAACACCGGGGAGCTGTTTTTT
CASSQDRDRANTGELFF
>many|TRBV14|TRBJ1-6|NA
TGTGCCAGCAGCCGCTTTGGGGTCATCGGCGAGGCCCTCCACTTT
CASSRFGVIGEALHF
>NA|TRBV7-8|TRBJ2-7|TRBD2
TGTGCCAGCAGCTTAGTCACTAGCGGGGGGGCCGGCGAGCAGTACTTC
CASSLVTSGGAGEQYF